This T cell receptor beta chain derives from a study of T cells in Graves' hyperthyroidism and ophthalmopathy. Study background: Staff took peripheral blood when the initial diagnosis was made, before any treatment began.

General study results and limits: A model of 13 V-J pairs discriminated ophthalmopathy from stable hyperthyroidism.

This CDR3 spans 14 amino acids. Germline values: CDR1 SGDLS, CDR2 YYNGEE. Trimming left V 0 bases short and J 0 bases short, with 6 bases between. TCR beta CDR3 regions were amplified from RNA transcripts. During a first-round RT-PCR of the TCR CDR3, the HTBI primer set was used. Via MiXCR, TCRdb re-called the multiplex PCR reads, giving one row per CDR3 protein. The data contain 550,000 to 800,000 distinct CDR3 sequences, around a sixth of them singletons. To note about this clonotype: Its antigen is as yet unknown.

The chain couples TRBV9 to TRBJ1-2; D call uncertain. Sequencing was performed on blood. The receptor's source is a man in his fifties with Graves' hyperthyroidism. CDR3 DNA sequence: TGTGCCAGCAGCGTAGGAGGGCCTAACTATGGCTACACCTTC. Amino acid sequence: CASSVGGPNYGYTF.